The 3 T cell receptor beta chains listed next were all sequenced from one sample in a study of shared clonotypes between healthy human individuals. Naive CD8 isolation took CD45RO-negative cells positively selected for CCR7 and excluded terminally differentiated effector memory CD45RA+ cells. Sequencing was performed with immunoSEQ multiplex PCR; in TCRdb, only in-frame clones are kept and a portion is missing. The sample lists 500,000 to 700,000 clones; about 95% were seen once. The sample taken for sequencing was naive CD8+ T cells sorted from blood. The receptors were gathered from a woman aged 25 to 45 in good health.

This clone was seen just once. The chain carries TRBV12-2 and TRBJ1-1. TRBV12-2 is an annotated pseudogene. The CDR3 is made up of 14 amino acids. The CDR3 reads CACRLGLTPHEAFF. CDR3 nucleotide sequence: TGTGCATGTCGTCTTGGTCTCACTCCCCATGAAGCTTTCTTT.

The chain is built from TRBV7-8 and TRBJ1-1; D uncertain. The CDR3 contains 11 residues. Trimming took off 3 bases at V and 6 bases at J, with 5 bases between the two ends. Germline CDR1 reads SGHVS; CDR2 reads FQNEAQ. The CDR3 loop is CASSFSSEAFF. The CDR3 DNA is TGTGCCAGCAGCTTTAGTTCTGAAGCTTTCTTT.

J is TRBJ2-1 and V is TRBV29-1; D possibly corresponds to TRBD2 (5 bases). The V gene's germline CDR1 is SQVTM and CDR2 ANQGSEA. CDR3 length equals 12 residues. Deletions cut 4 bases from V and 3 bases from J, with 7 bases between. The CDR3: CSVVAGYNEQFF. CDR3 DNA: TGCAGCGTTGTGGCGGGCTACAATGAGCAGTTCTTC.